This T cell receptor beta chain derives from a study of blood T cell repertoires in COVID-19. Study in general: The United States, Italy and Spain supplied acute and convalescent COVID-19 samples. PBMCs, B-cell-depleted T cells, or T cells provided the cDNA or gDNA that made up the material.

CDR3 length: 13 amino acids. V lost 6 bases, J lost 6 bases, and 6 bases stayed unmatched. The V gene's germline CDR1 is MNHEY and CDR2 SVGAGI. Original analysis: Amplifying reference gene primers gave estimates of nucleated cell counts. Repertoires were generated with immunoSEQ multiplex PCR, while TCRdb's copy carries only in-frame clones and drops some. V, J and clone size are those of that table, while D and trimming were read from the DNA. The sample lists 200,000 to 250,000 clones, approximately 90% occurring once. The receptor was isolated from a man aged 50-59 years with acute or convalescent COVID-19. Sequenced input: peripheral blood. V usage is TRBV6-5 and J usage is TRBJ1-2, with TRBD1 identical over 8 bases. The CDR3 DNA reads as TGTGCCAGCAGCCCATGGACAGGGAATGGCTACACCTTC. Protein sequence: CASSPWTGNGYTF.